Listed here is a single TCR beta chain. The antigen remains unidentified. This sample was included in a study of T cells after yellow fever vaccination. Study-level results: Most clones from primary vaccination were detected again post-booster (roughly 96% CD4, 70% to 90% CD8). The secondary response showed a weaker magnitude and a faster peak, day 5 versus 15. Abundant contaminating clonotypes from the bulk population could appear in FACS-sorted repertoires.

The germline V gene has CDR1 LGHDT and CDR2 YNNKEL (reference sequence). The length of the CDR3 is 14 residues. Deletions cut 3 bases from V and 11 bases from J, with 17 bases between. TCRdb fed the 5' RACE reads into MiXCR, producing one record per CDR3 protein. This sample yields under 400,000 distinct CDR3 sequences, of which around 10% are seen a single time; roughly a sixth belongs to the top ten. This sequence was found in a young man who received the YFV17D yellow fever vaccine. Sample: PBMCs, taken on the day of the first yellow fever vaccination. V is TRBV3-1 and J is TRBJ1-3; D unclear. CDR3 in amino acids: CASSHSGSAPAIYF. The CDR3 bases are TGTGCCAGCAGCCACTCGGGCAGCGCGCCGGCCATATATTTT.